This T cell receptor (beta chain) comes out of a study of identical twins. From germline, CDR1 is SGHTA and CDR2 FQGNSA. This CDR3 is built from 16 residues. With V trimmed by 5 bases and J by 2 bases, 10 bases remained unmatched. This clonotype was recorded a few times. Antigen unknown. With template switching, a universal primer site was added, and the cDNA carried unique molecular identifiers. MiXCR was run by TCRdb on the 5' RACE reads, yielding one entry per CDR3 protein. The sample comprises about 200,000 distinct CDR3 sequences, roughly 10% of which are singletons, and roughly 10% rests with the top ten. Study-wide points: Low generation-probability sequences were in excess among twin-shared out-of-frame alpha sequences. With abundant cord blood beta clonotypes, insertions were fewer; memory repertoires showed no such pattern.

The V and J genes are TRBV7-2 and TRBJ2-7, with 9 bases aligning to TRBD1. The clonotype comes from a man aged 50 or older in good health. Specimen: memory T cells sorted from blood. CDR3 in amino acids: CASSRSGTGNPYEQYF. The CDR3 DNA reads as TGTGCCAGCAGCCGATCGGGGACAGGGAATCCCTACGAGCAGTACTTC.